This TCR beta chain was identified in a study of response to subunit inactivated influenza vaccine. Broader study findings: With each seasonal influenza vaccination, the authors suggested, few new T cells are recruited.

To note about this clonotype: Its antigen is unidentified.

TCRdb re-called the RT-PCR reads with MiXCR, one entry per CDR3 protein. The sample holds 530,000 or so distinct CDR3 sequences; around 25% are singletons and the top ten take under 2.5%. V was shortened by 0 bases and J by 4 bases, with 10 bases between the two germline ends. CDR3 size: 15 residues. Germline lookup yields CDR1 SGHTA and CDR2 FQGNSA. The TCR originated in a man between 50 and 59 years old who received an inactivated influenza vaccine. The chain links TRBV7-2 to TRBJ1-3; D is ambiguous. The input for sequencing was CD4+ T cells sorted from PBMCs, taken roughly 5 days after vaccination. CDR3 DNA sequence: TGTGCCAGCAGCTTAGCACTACTTGCGGGAAACACCATATATTTT. Protein product: CASSLALLAGNTIYF.